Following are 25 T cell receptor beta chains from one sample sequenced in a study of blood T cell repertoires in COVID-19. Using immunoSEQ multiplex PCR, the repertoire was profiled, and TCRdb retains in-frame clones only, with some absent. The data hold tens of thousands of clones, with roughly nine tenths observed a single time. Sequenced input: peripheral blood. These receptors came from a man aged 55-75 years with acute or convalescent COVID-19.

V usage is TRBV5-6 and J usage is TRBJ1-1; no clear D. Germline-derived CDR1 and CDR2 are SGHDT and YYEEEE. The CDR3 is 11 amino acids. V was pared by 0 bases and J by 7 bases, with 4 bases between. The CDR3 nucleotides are TGTGCCAGCAGCTTGGCGGGTGAAGCTTTCTTT. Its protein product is CASSLAGEAFF.

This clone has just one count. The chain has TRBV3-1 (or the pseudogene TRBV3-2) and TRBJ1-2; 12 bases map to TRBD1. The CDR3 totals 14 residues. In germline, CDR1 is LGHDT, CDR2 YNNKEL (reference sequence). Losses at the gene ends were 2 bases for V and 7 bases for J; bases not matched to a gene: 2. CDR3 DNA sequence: TGTGCCAGCAGCCAAAGGGACAGGGGGCTTGGCTACACCTTC. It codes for CASSQRDRGLGYTF.

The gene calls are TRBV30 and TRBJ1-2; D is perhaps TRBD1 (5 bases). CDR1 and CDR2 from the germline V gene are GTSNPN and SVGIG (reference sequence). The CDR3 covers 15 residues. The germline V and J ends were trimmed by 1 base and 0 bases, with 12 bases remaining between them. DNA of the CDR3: TGTGCCTGGAGTGCCCGGGGGGGAGCTAACTATGGCTACACCTTC. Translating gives CAWSARGGANYGYTF.

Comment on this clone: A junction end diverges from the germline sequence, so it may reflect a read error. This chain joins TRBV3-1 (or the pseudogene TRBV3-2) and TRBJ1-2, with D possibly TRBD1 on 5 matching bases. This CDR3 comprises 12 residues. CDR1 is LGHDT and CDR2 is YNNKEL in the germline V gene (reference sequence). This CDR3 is CASSKDGGGYTF. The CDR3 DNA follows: TGTGCCAGCAGCAAAGATGGGGGGGGCTACACCTTC.

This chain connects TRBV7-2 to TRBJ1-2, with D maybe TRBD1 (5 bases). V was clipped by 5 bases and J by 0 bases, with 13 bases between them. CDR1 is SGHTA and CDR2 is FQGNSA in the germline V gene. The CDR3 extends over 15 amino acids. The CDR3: CASSPAWGANYGYTF. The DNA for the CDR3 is TGTGCCAGCAGCCCCGCCTGGGGGGCTAACTATGGCTACACCTTC.

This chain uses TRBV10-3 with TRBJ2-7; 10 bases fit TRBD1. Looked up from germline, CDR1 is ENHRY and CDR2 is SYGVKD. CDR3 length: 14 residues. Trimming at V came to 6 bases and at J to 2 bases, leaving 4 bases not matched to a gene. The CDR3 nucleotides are TGTGCCATCAGCCGGGACAGGGGCCCCTACGAGCAGTACTTC. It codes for CAISRDRGPYEQYF.

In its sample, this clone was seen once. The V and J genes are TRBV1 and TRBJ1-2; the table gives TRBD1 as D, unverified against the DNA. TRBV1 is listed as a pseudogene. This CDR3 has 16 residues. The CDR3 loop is CTSSFRTGKHFYGYTF. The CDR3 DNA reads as TGCACCAGCAGCTTTCGGACAGGGAAACACTTCTATGGCTACACCTTC.

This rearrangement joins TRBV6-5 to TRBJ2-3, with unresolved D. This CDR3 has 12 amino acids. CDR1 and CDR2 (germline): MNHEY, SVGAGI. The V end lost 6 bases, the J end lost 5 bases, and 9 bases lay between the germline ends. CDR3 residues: CASSWAGDTQYF. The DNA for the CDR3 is TGTGCCAGCAGCTGGGCTGGAGATACGCAGTATTTT.

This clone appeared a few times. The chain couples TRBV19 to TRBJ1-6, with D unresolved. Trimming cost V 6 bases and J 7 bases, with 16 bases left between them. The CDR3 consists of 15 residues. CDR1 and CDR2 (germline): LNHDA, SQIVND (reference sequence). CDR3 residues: CASSSRDQVNSPLHF. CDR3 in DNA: TGTGCCAGTAGCTCCCGGGATCAGGTCAATTCACCCCTCCACTTT.

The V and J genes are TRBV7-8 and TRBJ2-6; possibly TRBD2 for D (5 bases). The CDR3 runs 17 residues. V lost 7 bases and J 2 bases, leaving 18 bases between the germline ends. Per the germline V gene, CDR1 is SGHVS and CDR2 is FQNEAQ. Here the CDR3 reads CASNPRFEGTGANVLTF. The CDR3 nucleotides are TGTGCCAGCAACCCTCGATTTGAGGGCACTGGGGCCAACGTCCTGACTTTC. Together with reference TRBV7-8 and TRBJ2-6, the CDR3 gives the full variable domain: GAGVSQSPRYKVAKRGQDVALRCDPISGHVSLFWYQQALGQGPEFLTYFQNEAQLDKSGLPSDRFFAERPEGSVSTLKIQRTQQEDSAVYLCASNPRFEGTGANVLTFGAGSRLTVL.

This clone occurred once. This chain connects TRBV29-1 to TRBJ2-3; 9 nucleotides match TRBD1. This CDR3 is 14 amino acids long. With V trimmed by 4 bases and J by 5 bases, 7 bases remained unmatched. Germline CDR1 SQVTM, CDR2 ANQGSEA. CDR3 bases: TGCAGCGTTGCACAGGGGGCCTGGGAAGATACGCAGTATTTT. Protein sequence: CSVAQGAWEDTQYF.

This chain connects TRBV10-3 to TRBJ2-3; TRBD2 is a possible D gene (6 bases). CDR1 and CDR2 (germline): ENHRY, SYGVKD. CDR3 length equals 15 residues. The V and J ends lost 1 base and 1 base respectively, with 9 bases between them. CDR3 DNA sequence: TGTGCCATCAGTGAGTTCCGCGGGGGCACAGATACGCAGTATTTT. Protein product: CAISEFRGGTDTQYF.

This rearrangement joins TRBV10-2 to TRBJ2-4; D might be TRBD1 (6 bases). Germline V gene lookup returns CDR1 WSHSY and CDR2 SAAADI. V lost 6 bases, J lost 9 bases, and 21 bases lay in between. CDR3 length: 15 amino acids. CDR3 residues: CASRDGQGRVAIQYF. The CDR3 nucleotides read TGCGCCAGCAGAGATGGGCAGGGGCGGGTAGCCATTCAGTACTTC.

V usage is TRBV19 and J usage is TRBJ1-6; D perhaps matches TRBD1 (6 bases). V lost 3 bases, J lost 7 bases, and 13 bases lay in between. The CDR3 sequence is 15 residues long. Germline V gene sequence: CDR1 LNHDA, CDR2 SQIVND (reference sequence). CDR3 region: CASSIGQGRNSPLHF. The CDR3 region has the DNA TGTGCCAGTAGTATTGGTCAGGGGCGGAATTCACCCCTCCACTTT. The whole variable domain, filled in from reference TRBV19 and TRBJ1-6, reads DGGITQSPKYLFRKEGQNVTLSCEQNLNHDAMYWYRQDPGQGLRLIYYSQIVNDFQKGDIAEGYSVSREKKESFPLTVTSAQKNPTAFYLCASSIGQGRNSPLHFGNGTRLTVT.

The CDR3 reads CAWSVGQGTDTQYF. In DNA form, the CDR3 reads TGTGCCTGGAGTGTGGGACAGGGGACAGATACGCAGTATTTT. The chain joins TRBV30 to TRBJ2-3; the match to TRBD1 covers 10 bases. With 0 bases clipped from V and 3 bases from J, the junction kept 0 bases outside the gene matches. The CDR3 spans 14 residues. Germline CDR1 is GTSNPN and CDR2 is SVGIG (reference sequence).

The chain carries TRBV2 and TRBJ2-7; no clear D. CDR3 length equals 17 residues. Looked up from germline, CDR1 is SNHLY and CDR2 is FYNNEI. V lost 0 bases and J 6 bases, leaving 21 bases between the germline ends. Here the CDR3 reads CASSEAGPPFLYGEQYF. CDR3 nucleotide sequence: TGTGCCAGCAGTGAAGCGGGCCCACCTTTTTTGTACGGCGAGCAGTACTTC.

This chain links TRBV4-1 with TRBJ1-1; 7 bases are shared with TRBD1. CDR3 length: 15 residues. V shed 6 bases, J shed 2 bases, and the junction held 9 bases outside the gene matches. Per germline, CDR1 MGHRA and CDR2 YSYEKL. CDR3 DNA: TGCGCCAGCAGACGTATGACAGGGAAAAACACTGAAGCTTTCTTT. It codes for CASRRMTGKNTEAFF.

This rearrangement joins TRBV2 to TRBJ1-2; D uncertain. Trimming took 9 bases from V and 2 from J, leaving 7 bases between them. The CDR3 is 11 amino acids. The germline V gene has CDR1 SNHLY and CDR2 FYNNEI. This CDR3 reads CASGPNYGYTF. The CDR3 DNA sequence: TGTGCCAGTGGGCCGAACTATGGCTACACCTTC. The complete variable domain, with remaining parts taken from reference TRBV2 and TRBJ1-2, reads EPEVTQTPSHQVTQMGQEVILRCVPISNHLYFYWYRQILGQKVEFLVSFYNNEISEKSEIFDDQFSVERPDGSNFTLKIRSTKLEDSAMYFCASGPNYGYTFGSGTRLTVV.

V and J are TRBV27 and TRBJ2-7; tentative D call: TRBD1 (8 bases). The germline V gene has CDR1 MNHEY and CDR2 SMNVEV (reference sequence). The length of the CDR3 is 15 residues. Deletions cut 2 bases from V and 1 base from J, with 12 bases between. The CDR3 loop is CASSLSGTGSYEQYF. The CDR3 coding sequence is TGTGCCAGCAGTTTAAGCGGGACAGGATCCTACGAGCAGTACTTC.

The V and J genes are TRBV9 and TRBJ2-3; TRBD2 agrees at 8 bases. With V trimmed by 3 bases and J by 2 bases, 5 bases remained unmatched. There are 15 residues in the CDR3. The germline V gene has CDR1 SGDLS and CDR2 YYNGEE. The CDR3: CASSALAGLTDTQYF. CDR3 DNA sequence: TGTGCCAGCAGCGCCCTAGCGGGTCTCACAGATACGCAGTATTTT.

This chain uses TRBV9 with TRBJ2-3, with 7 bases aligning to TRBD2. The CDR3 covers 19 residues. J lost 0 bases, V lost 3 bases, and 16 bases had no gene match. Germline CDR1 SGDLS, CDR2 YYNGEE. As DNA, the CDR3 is TGTGCCAGCAGCGCGGATCCGGGACTACGTACCGCTAGCACAGATACGCAGTATTTT. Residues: CASSADPGLRTASTDTQYF.

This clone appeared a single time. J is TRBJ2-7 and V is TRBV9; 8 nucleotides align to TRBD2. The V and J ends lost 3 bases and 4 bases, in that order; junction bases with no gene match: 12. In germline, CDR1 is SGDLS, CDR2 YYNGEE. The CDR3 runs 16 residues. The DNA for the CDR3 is TGTGCCAGCAGCGCCCCGAGCGGGGGCGGGGGATACGAGCAGTACTTC. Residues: CASSAPSGGGGYEQYF.

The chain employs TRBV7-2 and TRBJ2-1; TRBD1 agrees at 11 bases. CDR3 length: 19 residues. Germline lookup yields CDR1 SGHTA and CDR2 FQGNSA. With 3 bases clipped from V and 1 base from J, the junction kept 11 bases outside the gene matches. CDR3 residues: CASSLQGQGALGSYNEQFF. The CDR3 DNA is TGTGCCAGCAGCTTGCAAGGACAGGGGGCGTTAGGATCCTACAATGAGCAGTTCTTC.

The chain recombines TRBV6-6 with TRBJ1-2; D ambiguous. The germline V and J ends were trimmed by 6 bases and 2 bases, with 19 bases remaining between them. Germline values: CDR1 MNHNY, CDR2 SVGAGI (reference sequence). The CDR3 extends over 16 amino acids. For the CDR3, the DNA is TGTGCCAGCAGCGAAACGGGGTGGGGTCGGAACTATGGCTACACCTTC. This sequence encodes CASSETGWGRNYGYTF.

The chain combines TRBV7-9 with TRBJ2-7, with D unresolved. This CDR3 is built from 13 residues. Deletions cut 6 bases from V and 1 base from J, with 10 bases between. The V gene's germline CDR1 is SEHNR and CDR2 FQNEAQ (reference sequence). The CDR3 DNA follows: TGTGCCAGCAGTTTTACACCGTCCTACGAGCAGTACTTC. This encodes CASSFTPSYEQYF.